One sample yielded the 10 T cell receptor beta chains listed below, sequenced in a study of T cell responses to AZD1222 COVID-19 vaccine. Sequenced by immunoSEQ multiplex PCR; TCRdb stores in-frame clones only, minus some. Of roughly 80,000 clones in the sample, about 82% were seen once. The sample here was peripheral blood, taken on day 0 of AZD1222 vaccination. Source of these receptors: an adult in good health.

The chain joins TRBV4-2 to TRBJ2-3, with D perhaps matching TRBD2 (5 bases). The germline V gene has CDR1 LGHNA and CDR2 YNFKEQ. Trimming removed 3 bases at V and 1 base at J, with 20 bases between. The CDR3 has 18 amino acids. The CDR3 loop is CASSHPKTRVPRTDTQYF. The CDR3 DNA follows: TGTGCCAGCAGCCATCCTAAAACGCGGGTCCCCCGCACAGATACGCAGTATTTT.

The V call is TRBV5-4, the J call TRBJ2-1, with D tentatively TRBD2 (5 bases). The germline V and J ends were trimmed by 5 bases and 10 bases, with 16 bases remaining between them. This CDR3 region has 13 residues. Looked up from germline, CDR1 is SGHNT and CDR2 is YYREEE (reference sequence). CDR3 coding DNA: TGTGCCAGCAGTTTTGACTCTCAGCGGGAGCAGTTCTTC. Residues: CASSFDSQREQFF.

The CDR3 bases are TGTGCCAGCAGCACTAACCGGGACAGCAATCAGCCCCAGCATTTT. As protein: CASSTNRDSNQPQHF. The chain couples TRBV21-1 to TRBJ1-5. TRBV21-1 is recorded as a pseudogene. The CDR3 length is 15 residues.

The chain recombines TRBV28 with TRBJ1-2; D remains unclear. V shed 5 bases and J shed 8 bases, with 21 bases lying between them. Germline CDR1 is MDHEN and CDR2 is SYDVKM. CDR3 length equals 15 residues. Here the CDR3 reads CASSHRTLTGGGYTF. CDR3 nucleotides: TGTGCCAGCAGTCACCGGACCCTCACGGGAGGAGGCTACACCTTC.

The V call is TRBV24-1, the J call TRBJ1-3, with 7 positions matching TRBD1. The CDR3 length is 19 residues. With 5 bases clipped from V and 0 bases from J, the junction kept 15 bases outside the gene matches. In germline, CDR1 is KGHDR, CDR2 SFDVKD. The CDR3 DNA is TGTGCCACCAGTGCCCCACAGGGGCCCGATATCCCCTCTGGAAACACCATATATTTT. Protein product: CATSAPQGPDIPSGNTIYF.

This clone was seen once. This chain links TRBV6-5 with TRBJ1-1; 7 bases match TRBD1. The CDR3 contains 13 residues. The germline CDR1 and CDR2 sequences are MNHEY and SVGAGI. V lost 8 bases and J lost 1; bases outside the gene matches: 4. In DNA, the CDR3 is TGTGCCAGCCTCAGGGGGACGAACACTGAAGCTTTCTTT. As protein: CASLRGTNTEAFF.

The rearrangement joins TRBV6-5 to TRBJ1-1, with unresolved D. Germline CDR1 MNHEY, CDR2 SVGAGI. The CDR3 covers 13 residues. V lost 6 bases and J 1 base, leaving 9 bases between the germline ends. The chain's CDR3 is CASRRFKNTEAFF. The CDR3 DNA follows: TGTGCCAGCAGAAGGTTCAAGAACACTGAAGCTTTCTTT.

The chain joins TRBV11-2 to TRBJ1-6; perhaps TRBD1 as D (5 bases). CDR1 is SGHAT, CDR2 FQNNGV, per germline. This CDR3 has 16 residues. Trimming took off 3 bases at V and 0 bases at J, with 9 bases between the two ends. For the CDR3, the DNA is TGTGCCAGCAGCTTCAGGGCCTACTCCTATAATTCACCCCTCCACTTT. Translation gives CASSFRAYSYNSPLHF.

The chain carries TRBV11-2 and TRBJ2-3, with D unclear. The V gene's germline CDR1 is SGHAT and CDR2 FQNNGV. The V end was cut by 0 bases, the J end by 0 bases, with 10 bases between. The CDR3 runs 16 residues. CDR3 nucleotides: TGTGCCAGCAGCTTAGACCCACATCCCAGCACAGATACGCAGTATTTT. Its translation: CASSLDPHPSTDTQYF. Supplemented by reference TRBV11-2 and TRBJ2-3, the full variable domain reads EAGVAQSPRYKIIEKRQSVAFWCNPISGHATLYWYQQILGQGPKLLIQFQNNGVVDDSQLPKDRFSAERLKGVDSTLKIQPAKLEDSAVYLCASSLDPHPSTDTQYFGPGTRLTVL.

The rearrangement links TRBV6-2 or TRBV6-3 to TRBJ1-2; 8 bases line up with TRBD1. Germline V lookup: CDR1 MNHEY, CDR2 SVGEGT. The CDR3 runs 16 residues. The V and J ends lost 5 bases and 5 bases, in that order; junction bases with no gene match: 13. CDR3 region: CASSKGQALVVYGYTF. As DNA, the CDR3 is TGTGCCAGCAGTAAGGGACAGGCACTCGTTGTTTATGGCTACACCTTC.